This TCR beta chain was retrieved from a study of blood T cells in healthy people across ages. Findings of the study overall: The long-lived group displayed more naive CD4+ cells, plus higher diversity, than the aged donors did. Naive T cell percentage showed a strong correlation with the diversity of TCR beta.

Combining a sample-barcoded 5' primer with a J-beta primer mix, a second PCR ran for roughly 6 to 11 cycles. MiXCR, applied by TCRdb to the 5' RACE reads, yields one record per CDR3 protein. The table shows 650,000 to 1,000,000 distinct CDR3 sequences, with 30% to 45% occurring only once. Between the trimmed V and J ends, which lost 4 bases and 1 base, there was a span of 7 bases. Germline CDR1 is DFQATT and CDR2 is SNEGSKA (reference sequence). CDR3 length equals 13 residues. Peripheral blood from each donor was collected in a volume of about 10 milliliters. At least ten counts were recorded for this clonotype. Its antigen remains unidentified.

The sample comprised blood. The chain links TRBV20-1 to TRBJ1-4; D gene unclear. This receptor was identified in a man aged 18 to 29 in good health. The CDR3 nucleotides read TGCAGTGCTACTCGACAAACTAATGAAAAACTGTTTTTT. Protein sequence: CSATRQTNEKLFF.